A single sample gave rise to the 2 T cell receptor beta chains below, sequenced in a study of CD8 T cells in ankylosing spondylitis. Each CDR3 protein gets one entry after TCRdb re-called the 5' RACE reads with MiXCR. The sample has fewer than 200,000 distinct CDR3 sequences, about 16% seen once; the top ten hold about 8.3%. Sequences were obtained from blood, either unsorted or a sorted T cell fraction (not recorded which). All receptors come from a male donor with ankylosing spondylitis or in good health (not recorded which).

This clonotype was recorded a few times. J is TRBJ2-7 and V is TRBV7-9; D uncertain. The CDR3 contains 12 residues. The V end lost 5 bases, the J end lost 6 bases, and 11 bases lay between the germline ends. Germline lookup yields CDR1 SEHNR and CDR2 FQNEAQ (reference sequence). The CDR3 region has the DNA TGTGCCAGCAGCCGCGACTCTGGCGAGCAGTACTTC. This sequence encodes CASSRDSGEQYF.

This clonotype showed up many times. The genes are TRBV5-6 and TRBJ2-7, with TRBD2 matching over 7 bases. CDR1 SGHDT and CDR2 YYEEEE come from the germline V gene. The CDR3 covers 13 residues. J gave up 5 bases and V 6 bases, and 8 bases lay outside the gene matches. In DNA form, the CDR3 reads TGTGCCAGCACTTCGGGGGGATGGAACGAGCAGTACTTC. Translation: CASTSGGWNEQYF. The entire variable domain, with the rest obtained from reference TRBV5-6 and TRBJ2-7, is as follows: DAGVTQSPTHLIKTRGQQVTLRCSPKSGHDTVSWYQQALGQGPQFIFQYYEEEERQRGNFPDRFSGHQFPNYSSELNVNALLLGDSALYLCASTSGGWNEQYFGPGTRLTVT.